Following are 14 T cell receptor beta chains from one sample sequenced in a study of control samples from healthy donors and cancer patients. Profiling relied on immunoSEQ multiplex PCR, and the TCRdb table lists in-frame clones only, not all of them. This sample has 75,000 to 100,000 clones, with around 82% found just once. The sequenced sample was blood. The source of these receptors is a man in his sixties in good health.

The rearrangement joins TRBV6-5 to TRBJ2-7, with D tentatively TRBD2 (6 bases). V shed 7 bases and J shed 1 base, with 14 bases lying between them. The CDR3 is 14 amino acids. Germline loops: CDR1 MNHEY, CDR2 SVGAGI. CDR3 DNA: TGTGCCAGCATTGTTGGGGGGATATCCTACGAGCAGTACTTC. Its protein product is CASIVGGISYEQYF.

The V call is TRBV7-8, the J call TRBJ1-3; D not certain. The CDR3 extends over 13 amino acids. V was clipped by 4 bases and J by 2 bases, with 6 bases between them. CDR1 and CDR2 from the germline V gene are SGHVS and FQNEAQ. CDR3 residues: CASSSQAGNTIYF. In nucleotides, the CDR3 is TGTGCCAGCAGCTCCCAGGCTGGAAACACCATATATTTT.

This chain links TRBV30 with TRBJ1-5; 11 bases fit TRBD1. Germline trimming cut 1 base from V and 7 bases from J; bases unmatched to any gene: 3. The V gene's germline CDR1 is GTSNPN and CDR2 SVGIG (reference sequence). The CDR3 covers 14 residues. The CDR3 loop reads CAWSGGQGEQPQHF. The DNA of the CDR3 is TGTGCCTGGAGTGGGGGACAGGGGGAACAGCCCCAGCATTTT. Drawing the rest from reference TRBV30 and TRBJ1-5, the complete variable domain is SQTIHQWPATLVQPVGSPLSLECTVEGTSNPNLYWYRQAAGRGLQLLFYSVGIGQISSEVPQNLSASRPQDRQFILSSKKLLLSDSGFYLCAWSGGQGEQPQHFGDGTRLSIL.

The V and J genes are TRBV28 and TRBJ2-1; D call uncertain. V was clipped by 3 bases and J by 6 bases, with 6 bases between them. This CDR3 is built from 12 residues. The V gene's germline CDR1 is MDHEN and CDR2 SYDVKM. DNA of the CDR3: TGTGCCAGCAGTTTGGTGGGCAATGAGCAGTTCTTC. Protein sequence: CASSLVGNEQFF.

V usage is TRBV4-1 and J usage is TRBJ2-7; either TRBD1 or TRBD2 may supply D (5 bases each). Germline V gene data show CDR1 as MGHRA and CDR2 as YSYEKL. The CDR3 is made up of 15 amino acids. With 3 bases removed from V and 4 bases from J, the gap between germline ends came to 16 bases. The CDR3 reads CASSHSGTEPYEQYF. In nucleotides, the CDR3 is TGCGCCAGCAGCCACTCCGGGACCGAGCCGTACGAGCAGTACTTC.

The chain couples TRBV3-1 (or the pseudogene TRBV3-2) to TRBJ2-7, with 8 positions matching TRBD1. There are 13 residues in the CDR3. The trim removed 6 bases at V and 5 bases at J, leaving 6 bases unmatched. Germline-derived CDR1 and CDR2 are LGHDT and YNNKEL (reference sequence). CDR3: CASSTGGANEQYF. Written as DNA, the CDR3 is TGTGCCAGCAGTACAGGGGGAGCCAACGAGCAGTACTTC.

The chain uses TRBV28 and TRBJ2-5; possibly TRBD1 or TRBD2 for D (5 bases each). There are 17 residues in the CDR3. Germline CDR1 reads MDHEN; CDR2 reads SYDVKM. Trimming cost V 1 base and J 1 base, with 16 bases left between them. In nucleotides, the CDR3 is TGTGCCAGCAGTTTATCCCGGGACCGAGGCCGCCAAGAGACCCAGTACTTC. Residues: CASSLSRDRGRQETQYF. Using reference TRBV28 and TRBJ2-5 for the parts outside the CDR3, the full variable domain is DVKVTQSSRYLVKRTGEKVFLECVQDMDHENMFWYRQDPGLGLRLIYFSYDVKMKEKGDIPEGYSVSREKKERFSLILESASTNQTSMYLCASSLSRDRGRQETQYFGPGTRLLVL.

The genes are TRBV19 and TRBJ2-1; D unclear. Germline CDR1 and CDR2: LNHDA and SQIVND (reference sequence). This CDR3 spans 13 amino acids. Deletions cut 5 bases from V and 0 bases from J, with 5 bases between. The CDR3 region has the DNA TGTGCCAGTAGTCCTAGCTCCTACAATGAGCAGTTCTTC. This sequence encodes CASSPSSYNEQFF.

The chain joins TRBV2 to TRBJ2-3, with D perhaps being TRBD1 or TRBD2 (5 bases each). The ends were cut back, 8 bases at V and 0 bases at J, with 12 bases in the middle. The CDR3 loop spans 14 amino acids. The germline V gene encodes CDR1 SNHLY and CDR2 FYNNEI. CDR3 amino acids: CASGQGPSTDTQYF. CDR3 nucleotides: TGTGCCAGCGGGCAGGGACCTAGCACAGATACGCAGTATTTT.

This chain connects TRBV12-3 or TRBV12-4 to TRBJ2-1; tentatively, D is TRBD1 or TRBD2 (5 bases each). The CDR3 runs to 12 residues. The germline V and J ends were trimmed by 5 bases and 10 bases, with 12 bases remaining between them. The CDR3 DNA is TGTGCCAGCAGTCCGGGGACGATGGAGCAGTTCTTC. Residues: CASSPGTMEQFF.

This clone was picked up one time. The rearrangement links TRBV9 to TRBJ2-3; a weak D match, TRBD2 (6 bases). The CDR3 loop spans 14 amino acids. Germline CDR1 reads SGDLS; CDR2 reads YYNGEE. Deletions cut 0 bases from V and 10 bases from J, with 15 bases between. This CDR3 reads CASSVDGSMGAQYF. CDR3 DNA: TGTGCCAGCAGCGTAGACGGGAGTATGGGTGCGCAGTATTTT.

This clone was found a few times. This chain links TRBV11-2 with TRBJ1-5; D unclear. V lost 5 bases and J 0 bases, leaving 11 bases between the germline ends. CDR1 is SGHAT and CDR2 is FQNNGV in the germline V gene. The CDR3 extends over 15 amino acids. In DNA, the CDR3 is TGTGCCAGCAGCCCCGGGCCCTATAGCAATCAGCCCCAGCATTTT. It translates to CASSPGPYSNQPQHF.

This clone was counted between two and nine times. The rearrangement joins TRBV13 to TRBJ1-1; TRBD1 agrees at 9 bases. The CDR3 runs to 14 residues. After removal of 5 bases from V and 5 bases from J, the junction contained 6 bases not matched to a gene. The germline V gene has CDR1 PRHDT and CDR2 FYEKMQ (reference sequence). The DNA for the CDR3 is TGTGCCAGCAGCATTGGACAGGGGCGAACTGAAGCTTTCTTT. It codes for CASSIGQGRTEAFF.

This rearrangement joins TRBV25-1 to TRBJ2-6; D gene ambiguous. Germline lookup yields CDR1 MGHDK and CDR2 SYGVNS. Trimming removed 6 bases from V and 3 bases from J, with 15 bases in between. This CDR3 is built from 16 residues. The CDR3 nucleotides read TGTGCCAGCAGCGAAGGTGGAGAATTTGGGGCCAACGTCCTGACTTTC. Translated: CASSEGGEFGANVLTF.